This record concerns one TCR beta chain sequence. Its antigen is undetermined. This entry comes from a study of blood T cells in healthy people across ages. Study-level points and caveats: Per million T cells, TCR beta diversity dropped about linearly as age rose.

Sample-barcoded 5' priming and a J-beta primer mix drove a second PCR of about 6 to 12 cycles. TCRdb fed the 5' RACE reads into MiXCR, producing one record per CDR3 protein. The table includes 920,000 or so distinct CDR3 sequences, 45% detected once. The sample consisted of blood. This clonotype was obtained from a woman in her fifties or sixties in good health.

The CDR3 bases are TGTGCCGTCGCGTCAAAGGTCCTCTCTGGAAACACCATATATTTT. Protein product: CAVASKVLSGNTIYF. V is TRBV10-3 and J is TRBJ1-3; D ambiguous. The CDR3 is 15 residues long. The germline V gene encodes CDR1 ENHRY and CDR2 SYGVKD. Trimming pared 11 bases from V and 0 bases from J, leaving 17 bases between.